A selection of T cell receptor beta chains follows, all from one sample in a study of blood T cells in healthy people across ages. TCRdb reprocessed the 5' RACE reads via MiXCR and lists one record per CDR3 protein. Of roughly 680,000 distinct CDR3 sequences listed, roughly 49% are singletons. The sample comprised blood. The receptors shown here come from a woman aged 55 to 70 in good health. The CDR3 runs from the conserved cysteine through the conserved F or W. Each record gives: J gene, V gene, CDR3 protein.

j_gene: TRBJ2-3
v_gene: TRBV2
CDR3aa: CASSARDTDTQYF

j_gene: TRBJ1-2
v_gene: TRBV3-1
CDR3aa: CASSQRVGGYTF

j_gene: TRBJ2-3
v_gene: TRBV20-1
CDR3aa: CSATSGLVGTQYF

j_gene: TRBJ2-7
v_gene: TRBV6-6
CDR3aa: CASSTEPSSYEQYF

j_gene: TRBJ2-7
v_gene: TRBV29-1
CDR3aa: CSVEEGGAGYEQYF

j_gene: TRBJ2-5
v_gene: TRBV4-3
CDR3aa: CASSRGLAGGQETQYF

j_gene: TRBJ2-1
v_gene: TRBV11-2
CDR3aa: CASTSTGTSGTSYNEQFF

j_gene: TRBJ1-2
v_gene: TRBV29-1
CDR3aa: CSATGDSYGYTF

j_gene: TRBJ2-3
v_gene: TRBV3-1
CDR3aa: CASSPQVRSTDTQYF

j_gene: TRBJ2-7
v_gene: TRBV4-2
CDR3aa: CASSQDSPYGLENYEQYF

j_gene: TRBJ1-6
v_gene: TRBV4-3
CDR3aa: CAGSPGYNSPLHF

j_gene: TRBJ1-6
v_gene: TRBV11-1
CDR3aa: CASSPDPYNSPLHF

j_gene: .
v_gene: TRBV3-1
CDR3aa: CASSGGTRAYEQYF

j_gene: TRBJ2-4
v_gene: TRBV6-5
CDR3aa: CASSPRRAGAKNIQYF

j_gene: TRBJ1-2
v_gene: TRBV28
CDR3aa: CASIRAGYTF

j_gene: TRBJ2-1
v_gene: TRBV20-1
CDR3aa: CSARDSLVYASGSDEQFF

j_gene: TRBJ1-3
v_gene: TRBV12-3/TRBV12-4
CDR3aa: CASSLFKGAIYF

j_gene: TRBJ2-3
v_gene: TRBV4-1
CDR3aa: CASSPGTGVTDTQYF

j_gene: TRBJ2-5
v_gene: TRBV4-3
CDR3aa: CASSQVAGHSRETQYF

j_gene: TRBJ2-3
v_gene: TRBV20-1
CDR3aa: CSARRQRGVTDTQYF

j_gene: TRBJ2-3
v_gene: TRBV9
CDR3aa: CASSVATGEGRSTDTQYF

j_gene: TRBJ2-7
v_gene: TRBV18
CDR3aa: CASSPSADRVYEQYF

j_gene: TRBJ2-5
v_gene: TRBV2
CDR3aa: CASRPLAGVRETQYF

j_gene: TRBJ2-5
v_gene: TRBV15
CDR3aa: CATSREWGVRETQYF

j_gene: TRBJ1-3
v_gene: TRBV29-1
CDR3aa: CSVEGSSGTTNTIYF

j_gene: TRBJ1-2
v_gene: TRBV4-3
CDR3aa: CASSPAHDRRGYTF

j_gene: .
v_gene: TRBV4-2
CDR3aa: CASSRRAQQQDEQYF